This T cell receptor beta chain was obtained from a study of cytomegalovirus exposure and HLA in healthy donors. Notes on the study in general: TCR beta sequences reportedly predicted most subjects' HLA-A and HLA-B alleles accurately.

The CDR3 has 14 residues. V lost 6 bases, J lost 1 base, and 10 bases lay in between. CDR1 and CDR2 (germline): SEHNR, FQNEAQ (reference sequence). The PCR made use of 60 Vbeta and 13 Jbeta primers. Assay used: immunoSEQ multiplex PCR; TCRdb lists only in-frame clones, some missing. The sample lists 150,000 or so clones, around 72% occurring once. Notes on this clone: Its specificity is unknown.

The chain carries TRBV7-9 and TRBJ1-5, with D perhaps TRBD1 (6 bases). Sequenced sample: PBMCs. The receptor comes from a female donor in good health and CMV-seronegative. The CDR3 coding sequence is TGTGCCAGCAGGGGAACAGGGAGCAATCAGCCCCAGCATTTT. Amino acid sequence: CASRGTGSNQPQHF. The variable domain in full, with the rest retrieved from reference TRBV7-9 and TRBJ1-5, is DTGVSQNPRHKITKRGQNVTFRCDPISEHNRLYWYRQTLGQGPEFLTYFQNEAQLEKSRLLSDRFSAERPKGSFSTLEIQRTEQGDSAMYLCASRGTGSNQPQHFGDGTRLSIL.